A single T cell receptor (beta chain) is shown here with its context. No antigen is known for it. An end of the junction does not agree with germline; a read error may underlie this. The sample belongs to a study of T-cell reconstitution after alpha-beta-depleted transplantation in children. The study's findings and limits: Counts and diversity of T cells one year after transplant came mostly from newly produced T cells. Roughly two months post-transplant, alpha-beta T cells reportedly originated from several hundred graft clones that had expanded. After transplant, high TCRbeta diversity at day 60 in some patients arose from surviving recipient T cells and thymic progenitors.

The germline V gene has CDR1 SGHRS and CDR2 YFSETQ. The CDR3 sequence is 15 residues long. Unique molecular identifiers were built into the TCRbeta library. TCRdb reanalysed the PCR reads using MiXCR and keeps one entry per CDR3 protein. This sample carries 540,000 or so distinct CDR3 sequences, around 23% of them seen once, and the ten largest clones take 13% to 15%. The TCR comes from a boy in the first two years of life who had a stem cell transplant for acute myeloid leukemia, so the T cells may come from the graft donor. The sample in question was PBMCs, mostly from graft donor cells, obtained 360 days after TCRalphabeta/CD19-depleted stem cell transplant. V gene TRBV5-1 combines with J gene TRBJ2-2, with TRBD1 identical over 7 bases. In DNA, the CDR3 is TGTGCCAGCAGTCTCCGACAGGGCTCCACCGGGGAGCTGTTTTTT. Encoded protein: CASSLRQGSTGELFF.